This T cell receptor (beta chain) was retrieved from a study of shared clonotypes between healthy human individuals (TCRdb year 2020). Broadly, across the study: A few men and a couple of women, aged 18 to 49 years, made up the cohort. Per donor, leukapheresis produced somewhere between about 0.9 and 9.5 billion PBMCs. To estimate repertoire size and how much clonotypes are shared between individuals, the study performed deep sequencing of blood TCR repertoires from roughly five healthy adults. To increase sequencing depth and limit assay-specific biases, different laboratories used diverse techniques to prepare libraries and sequence TCR repertoires. Per donor, three plates each were used for CD4 naive and CD4 memory, two for CD8 naive, and one for CD8 memory.

Using the deep immunoSEQ assay, multiplex PCR amplified TCR CDR3 regions from genomic DNA. For each cell subset, the extracted genomic DNA was distributed evenly across all wells of several immunoSEQ 96-well plates, and each plate served as one replicate. For sorted subsets, about 0.2 ug genomic DNA, equal to 30,000 or so T cell genomes, was loaded into each replicate PCR. Purified libraries were measured with a Qubit 3.0 fluorometer, size-checked on a Bioanalyzer 2100, and measured again with the KAPA Library Quantification kit. A separate single-read 150-cycle Illumina NextSeq 550 flow cell was used to sequence each immunoSEQ 96-well plate. In the original analysis: Because only junctional sequences without quality scores were contained in the immunoSEQ output, filtering matching that applied to full-length reads could not be performed. Sequences were annotated with PyIR, a Python wrapper for IgBLAST v1.9, and V/J genes and CDR3 were assigned using IMGT germline references. Reads with weak V/J assignments (E-value above 1e-6), missing CDR3, stop codons, out-of-frame junctions, or ambiguous translated residues were removed. A V3J clonotype was defined by an identical inferred V gene, J gene, and CDR3 amino acid sequence. To compute the percentage overlap between repertoires, the number of shared unique clonotypes was divided by the size of the smaller repertoire. Three approaches were used to assess repertoire richness: RTK rarefaction, the Chao1 estimator, and Recon v2.1 estimates of unobserved clonotypes. Generation probabilities for all TCRbeta clonotypes obtained by the gDNA method from a handful of donors were computed using OLGA. In its TCRdb copy, this immuneACCESS table keeps in-frame sequences only and misses some clones. Where compared with another copy, unresolved V genes explain less than half of these, and the others have no known cause. The D gene and trimming were derived from the DNA, and the V and J assignments and clone size from that table. The sample has some 1,900,000 clones on record, about 94% of them singletons. Under 1.5% of the sample is in the top ten clones.

The CDR3 runs 15 residues from the cysteine to the phenylalanine. This entry keeps only the CDR3 DNA: 45 bases, framed from base 1. V is pared back by 3 bases and J by 5 bases, with 13 bases lying between the germline termini. CDR1 is given as MDHEN and CDR2 as SYDVKM, both from the germline V gene. The research as a whole found: When several donors were compared, the shared fraction of clonotypes was around 5% for naive CD4, less than 4% for naive CD8, about 2.4% for memory CD4, and roughly 0.43% for memory CD8. Based on pairwise subsampling, the degree of clonotype sharing among donors was expected to be affected by sequencing depth. Sampling was restricted to blood, and TCR repertoires in tissues likely differ from the TCR repertoires found in blood. Incomplete sequencing was indicated by rarefaction of sorted-subset datasets, despite the large sequencing depth. Higher generation probabilities were observed for clonotypes shared by all four sorted-subset donors than for non-shared clonotypes. Because the study included only a small number of donors, the genetic and exposure-history diversity represented was limited. Estimated clonotype richness was generally larger for naive than for memory subsets.

For this clone: Its recognized antigen is unknown. No base quality values were provided; no much bigger clone lies one nucleotide off.

CD8 naive samples consisted of CD45RO-negative cells that were positively selected for CCR7, yielding a CD45RA+CCR7+ population without TemRA cells. Donors were healthy HIV-negative adults with no recently reported acute infections or vaccinations. Every donor was a Caucasian adult residing in Nashville, Tennessee, USA. Blood was obtained by leukapheresis, after which PBMCs were separated by Ficoll-Histopaque density gradient centrifugation and cryopreserved in liquid nitrogen vapor phase. Analytical flow cytometry was used to check the purity and quantity of each magnetically sorted T cell population. Each sorted fraction had its genomic DNA isolated and then quantified by UV absorbance on a Nanodrop 2000c.

Sequencing was done on a sample of naive CD8+ T cells sorted from blood. Taken with the paper, the label for cell subset or site translates to: CD45RA+CCR7+. This sequence was found in a young man in good health. The chain joins TRBV28 to TRBJ2-2; the D gene is perhaps TRBD2, from 6 matching bases. The base sequence is TGTGCCAGCAGTTTGTACGGGGGAGAAACCGGGGAGCTGTTTTTT. Its coded protein is CASSLYGGETGELFF.